The clone carrying this T cell receptor beta chain was found a few times. This sample is drawn from a study of blood T cell repertoires in COVID-19. The wider study: T cells, B-cell-depleted T cells, or PBMCs supplied cDNA or gDNA.

The protocol was immunoSEQ multiplex PCR, while the TCRdb copy is restricted to in-frame clones and leaves out a portion. This table has about 220,000 clones, about 79% appearing once. The germline CDR1 and CDR2 sequences are LNHDA and SQIVND (reference sequence). CDR3 length equals 14 residues. Trimming pared 6 bases from V and 4 bases from J, leaving 15 bases between. The rearrangement uses TRBV19 and TRBJ1-2, with a tentative D call TRBD1 (5 bases). The sequenced sample was PBMCs or T cells enriched from blood (not recorded which). This TCR came from a woman in her thirties or forties with acute COVID-19. CDR3 nucleotides: TGTGCCAGTAGCCCCCAGGGATATTCCTATGGCTACACCTTC. This encodes CASSPQGYSYGYTF.